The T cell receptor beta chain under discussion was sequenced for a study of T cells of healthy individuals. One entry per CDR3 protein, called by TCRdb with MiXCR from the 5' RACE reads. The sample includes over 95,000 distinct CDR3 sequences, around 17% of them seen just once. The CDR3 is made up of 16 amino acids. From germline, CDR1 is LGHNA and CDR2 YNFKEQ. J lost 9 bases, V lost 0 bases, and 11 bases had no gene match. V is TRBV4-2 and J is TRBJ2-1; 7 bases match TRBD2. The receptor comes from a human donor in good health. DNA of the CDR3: TGTGCCAGCAGCCAAGATACCAGCGGGGAATTGGGTGAGCAGTTCTTC. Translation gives CASSQDTSGELGEQFF.